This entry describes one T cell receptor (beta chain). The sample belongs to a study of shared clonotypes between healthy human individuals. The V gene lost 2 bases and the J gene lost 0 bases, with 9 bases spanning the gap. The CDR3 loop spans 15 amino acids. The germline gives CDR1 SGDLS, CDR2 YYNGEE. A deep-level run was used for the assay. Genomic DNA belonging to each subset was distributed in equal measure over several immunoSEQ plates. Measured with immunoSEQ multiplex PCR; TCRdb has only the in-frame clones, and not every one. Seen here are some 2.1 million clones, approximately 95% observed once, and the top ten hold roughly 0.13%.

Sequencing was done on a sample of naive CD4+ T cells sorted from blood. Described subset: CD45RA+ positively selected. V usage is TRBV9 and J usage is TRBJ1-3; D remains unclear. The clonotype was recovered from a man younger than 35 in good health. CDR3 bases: TGTGCCAGCAGCGTTATCGGGAGCTCTGGAAACACCATATATTTT. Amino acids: CASSVIGSSGNTIYF.